The sequence of this T cell receptor beta chain was determined in a study of shared clonotypes between healthy human individuals. General study findings and limits: The study found lower generation probabilities in non-shared clonotypes than in those shared by all four donors.

This CDR3 is built from 13 residues. Germline CDR1 KGHSH, CDR2 LQKENI. V lost 6 bases, J lost 5 bases, and 13 bases lay in between. On this clone: Its antigen is undetermined.

Repertoires were generated with immunoSEQ multiplex PCR, while TCRdb's copy carries only in-frame clones and drops some. The sample has under 2.5 million clones; roughly 90% are singletons. The receptor was isolated from a man younger than 30 in good health. Some clones in this sample may be carry-over from other donors' samples. The sequenced material came from naive CD4+ T cells from PBMCs. Indicated subset: CD45RA+ positively selected. The chain combines TRBV18 with TRBJ2-5, with a weak D call TRBD2 (5 bases). The CDR3 DNA sequence: TGTGCCAGCTCTTCGACACTAGAGGAGACCCAGTACTTC. Its protein product is CASSSTLEETQYF. Using reference TRBV18 and TRBJ2-5 for the parts outside the CDR3, the full variable domain is NAGVMQNPRHLVRRRGQEARLRCSPMKGHSHVYWYRQLPEEGLKFMVYLQKENIIDESGMPKERFSAEFPKEGPSILRIQQVVRGDSAAYFCASSSTLEETQYFGPGTRLLVL.